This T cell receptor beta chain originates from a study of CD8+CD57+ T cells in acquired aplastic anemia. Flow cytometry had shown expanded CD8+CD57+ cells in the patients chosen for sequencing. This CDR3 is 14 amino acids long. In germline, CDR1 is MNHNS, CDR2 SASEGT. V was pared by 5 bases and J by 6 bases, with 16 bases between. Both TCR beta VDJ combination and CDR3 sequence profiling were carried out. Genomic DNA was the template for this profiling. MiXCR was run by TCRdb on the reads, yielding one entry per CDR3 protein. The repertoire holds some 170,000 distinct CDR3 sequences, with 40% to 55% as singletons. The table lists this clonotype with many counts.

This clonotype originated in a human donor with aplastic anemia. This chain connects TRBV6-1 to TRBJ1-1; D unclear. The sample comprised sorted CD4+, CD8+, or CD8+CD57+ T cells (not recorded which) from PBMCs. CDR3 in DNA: TGTGCCAGCAGTACTAAACCCGGTGGTGCTGAAGCTTTCTTT. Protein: CASSTKPGGAEAFF.